This T cell receptor beta chain was recorded in a study of T cells in Graves' hyperthyroidism and ophthalmopathy. Researchers took RNA transcripts and amplified the TCR beta CDR3 regions from them. HTBI primers drove first-round RT-PCR of the TCR CDR3. Using its own MiXCR run on the multiplex PCR reads, TCRdb lists one record per CDR3 protein. The sample includes fewer than 900,000 distinct CDR3 sequences, around 20% of them seen just once. V was clipped by 3 bases and J by 0 bases, with 8 bases between them. The CDR3 spans 14 residues. Germline V lookup: CDR1 KGHSH, CDR2 LQKENI. Of note for this clonotype: Its cognate antigen is unknown. A much larger clone lies a single base off, so this may be a read error.

Lactation, pregnancy, other autoimmune disease or uncontrolled infection led to exclusion of patients. Findings and limits, study-wide: Researchers report that a 13 V-J model separated ophthalmopathy from stable hyperthyroidism. Within blood appeared most thyroid clonotypes that had expanded above 0.001. The model forecast ophthalmopathy, anticipating it by a median around 6.4 months before onset.

The genes are TRBV18 and TRBJ1-1, with D unclear. This sequence originates from a woman between 45 and 65 years old with Graves' hyperthyroidism that later progressed to Graves' ophthalmopathy. The specimen was blood. CDR3 protein: CASSPHRLNTEAFF. DNA of the CDR3: TGTGCCAGCTCACCGCACCGGCTGAACACTGAAGCTTTCTTT.